This T cell receptor (beta chain) was found in a study of shared T cell receptors in the human thymus. This table comes from immunoSEQ multiplex PCR, and its TCRdb copy is limited to in-frame clones, with some not included. The data show 500,000 to 550,000 clones, with approximately 78% seen just once and around 0.012% held by the top ten. In addition, the sample was reused for a study of human thymus T cells. That source reports: As related research reported, thymic repertoires overlapped highly among unrelated individuals.

This TCR was sampled from a boy in the first two years of life with a congenital heart defect. Sequenced: thymocytes.

In DNA, the CDR3 is TGCGCCAGCAGCTTGGCCTGGGGCGGCGAGACCCAGTACTTC. The encoded protein is CASSLAWGGETQYF. V is TRBV5-1 and J is TRBJ2-5, with a possible D match to TRBD1 (5 bases). The CDR3 consists of 14 residues. Per the germline V gene, CDR1 is SGHRS and CDR2 is YFSETQ. The V end lost 0 bases, the J end lost 5 bases, and 11 bases lay between the germline ends.